The present entry profiles one TCR beta chain with its context. For the second PCR, which ran for roughly 7 to 11 cycles, a sample-barcoded 5' primer and a J-beta primer mix were used. TCRdb re-derived calls from the 5' RACE reads in MiXCR, one entry per CDR3 protein. Of hundreds of thousands of distinct CDR3 sequences in the sample, 21% were seen once. The CDR3 contains 15 residues. Per the germline V gene, CDR1 is MNHNY and CDR2 is SVGAGI (reference sequence). J lost 1 base, V lost 2 bases, and 4 bases had no gene match. The source of the sample is a study of blood T cells in healthy people across ages.

The chain links TRBV6-6 to TRBJ1-1; the match to TRBD1 covers 7 bases. The sequenced sample consisted of blood. The receptor's source is a man aged 65 to 79 in good health. The CDR3 coding sequence is TGTGCCAGCAGTTACGGACAGGACAGGAACACTGAAGCTTTCTTT. Translating it yields CASSYGQDRNTEAFF.